The 2 T cell receptor beta chains below come from one sample, sequenced in a study of PD-1 blockade in classical Hodgkin lymphoma (dated by TCRdb to about 2020). The sample's time point label, decoded: cycle 4 day 1 (C4D1), after five to seven weeks of nivolumab. Every trial patient had relapsed after autologous stem cell transplantation, and cohorts A, B and C differed in prior brentuximab vedotin exposure. Using a Miltenyi CD4+ T cell isolation kit, CD4+ T cells were purified from thawed PBMCs through magnetic negative selection. Libraries were prepared through the immunoSEQ multiplex PCR assay. TCRdb retrieved this table from immuneACCESS and kept in-frame rearrangements only. Not all clones are present; in checked studies, unresolved V genes account for under half, and no reason is known for the remainder. The sample yields 20,000 to 25,000 clones; 65% to 90% were counted once. Around 3.1% of the sample lies in the top ten.

This material consisted of CD4+ T cells from blood, taken before the fourth cycle of nivolumab. The receptors derive from a human donor with classical Hodgkin lymphoma.

In DNA form, the CDR3 reads TGTGCCATCAGCCAGGGGGAATCCTACGAGCAGTACTTC. It codes for CAISQGESYEQYF. This chain uses TRBV10-3 with TRBJ2-7; 7 bases align to TRBD1. The junction had 3 bases not matched to a gene; V was cut back by 6 bases and J by 1 base. Germline V gene sequence: CDR1 ENHRY, CDR2 SYGVKD. The CDR3 is 13 residues long.

The J gene is TRBJ1-1, the V gene TRBV16, with 8 bases matching TRBD1. The CDR3 spans 15 residues. V lost 1 base to trimming and J lost 4 bases; unmatched junction nucleotides: 5. CDR1 and CDR2 (germline): KGHSY, FQNENV. In DNA form, the CDR3 reads TGTGCCAGCAGCCAATGGACAGGGTGGAGCACTGAAGCTTTCTTT. It yields the protein CASSQWTGWSTEAFF.